The T cell receptor beta chain under discussion was sequenced for a study of T cell repertoires in ileal Crohn's disease. Some clones are missing from TCRdb's copy, which holds only in-frame ones; the method was immunoSEQ multiplex PCR. The table has roughly 30,000 clones, 80% seen once. Germline V gene lookup returns CDR1 SEHNR and CDR2 FQNEAQ (reference sequence). The CDR3 contains 15 residues. The V gene lost 5 bases and the J gene lost 3 bases, with 14 bases spanning the gap. Sequencing used ileal tissue. This clonotype was sampled from an adult with Crohn's disease. The chain combines TRBV7-9 with TRBJ2-1; TRBD2 is a possible D gene (6 bases). The CDR3 nucleotides are TGTGCCAGCAGCCCCCGGGGTAGCGGCTACAATGAGCAGTTCTTC. It yields the protein CASSPRGSGYNEQFF.